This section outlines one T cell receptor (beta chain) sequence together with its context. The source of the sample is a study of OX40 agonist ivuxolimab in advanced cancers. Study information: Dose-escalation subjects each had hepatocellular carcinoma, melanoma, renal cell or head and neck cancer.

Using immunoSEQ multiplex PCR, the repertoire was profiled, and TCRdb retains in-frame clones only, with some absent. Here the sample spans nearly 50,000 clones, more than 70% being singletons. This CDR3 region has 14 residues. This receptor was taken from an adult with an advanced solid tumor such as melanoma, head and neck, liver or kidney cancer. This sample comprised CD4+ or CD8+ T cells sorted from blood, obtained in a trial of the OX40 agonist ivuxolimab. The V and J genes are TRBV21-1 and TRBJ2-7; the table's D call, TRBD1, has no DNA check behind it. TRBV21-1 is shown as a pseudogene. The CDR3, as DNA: TGTGCCAGCAGCTGCGGACAGGGCGTCTACGAGCAGTACTTC. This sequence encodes CASSCGQGVYEQYF.